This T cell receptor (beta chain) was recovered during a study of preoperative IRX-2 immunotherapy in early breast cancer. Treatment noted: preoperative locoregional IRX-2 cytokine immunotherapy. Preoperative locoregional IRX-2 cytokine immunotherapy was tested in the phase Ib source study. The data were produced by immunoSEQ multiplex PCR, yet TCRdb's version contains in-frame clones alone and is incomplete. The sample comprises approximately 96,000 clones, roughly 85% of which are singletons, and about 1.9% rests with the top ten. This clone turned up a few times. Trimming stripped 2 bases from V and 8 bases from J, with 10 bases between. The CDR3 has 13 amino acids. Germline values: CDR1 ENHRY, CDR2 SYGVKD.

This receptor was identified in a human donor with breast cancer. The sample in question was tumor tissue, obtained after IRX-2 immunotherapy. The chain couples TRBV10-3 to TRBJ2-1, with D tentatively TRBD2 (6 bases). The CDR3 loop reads CAISEGEEDEQFF. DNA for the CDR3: TGTGCCATCAGTGAGGGGGAGGAGGATGAGCAGTTCTTC.